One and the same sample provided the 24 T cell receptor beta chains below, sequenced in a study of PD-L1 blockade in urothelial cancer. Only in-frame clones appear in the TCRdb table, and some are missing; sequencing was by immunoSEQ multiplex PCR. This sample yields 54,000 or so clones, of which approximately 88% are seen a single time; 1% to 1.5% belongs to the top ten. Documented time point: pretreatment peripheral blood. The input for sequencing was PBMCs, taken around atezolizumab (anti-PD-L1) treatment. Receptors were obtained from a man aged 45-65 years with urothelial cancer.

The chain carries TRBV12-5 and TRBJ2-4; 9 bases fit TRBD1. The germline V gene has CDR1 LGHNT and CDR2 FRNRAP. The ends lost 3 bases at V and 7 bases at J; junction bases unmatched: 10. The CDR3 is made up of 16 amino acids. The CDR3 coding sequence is TGTGCTAGTGGTTTCCCTGGGACAGGGAAAGTGAACATTCAGTACTTC. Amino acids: CASGFPGTGKVNIQYF. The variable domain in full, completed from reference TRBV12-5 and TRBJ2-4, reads DARVTQTPRHKVTEMGQEVTMRCQPILGHNTVFWYRQTMMQGLELLAYFRNRAPLDDSGMPKDRFSAEMPDATLATLKIQPSEPRDSAVYFCASGFPGTGKVNIQYFGAGTRLSVL.

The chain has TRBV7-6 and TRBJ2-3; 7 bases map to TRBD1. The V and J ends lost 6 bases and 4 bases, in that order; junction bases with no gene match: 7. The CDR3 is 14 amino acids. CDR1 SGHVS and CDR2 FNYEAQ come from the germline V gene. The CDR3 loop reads CASRAGGSSDTQYF. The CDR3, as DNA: TGTGCCAGCAGAGCAGGGGGTAGTTCAGATACGCAGTATTTT.

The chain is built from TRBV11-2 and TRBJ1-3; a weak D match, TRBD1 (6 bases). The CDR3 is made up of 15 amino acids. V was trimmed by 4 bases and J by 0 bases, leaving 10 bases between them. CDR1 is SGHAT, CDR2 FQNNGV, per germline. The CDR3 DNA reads TGTGCCAGCAGCTCAGGACAGAACTCTGGAAACACCATATATTTT. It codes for CASSSGQNSGNTIYF.

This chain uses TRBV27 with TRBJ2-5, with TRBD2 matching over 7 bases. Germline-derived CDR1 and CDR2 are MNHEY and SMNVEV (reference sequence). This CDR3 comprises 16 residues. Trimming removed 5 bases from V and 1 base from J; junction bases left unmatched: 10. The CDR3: CASSPWGGPSQETQYF. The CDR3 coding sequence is TGTGCCAGCAGTCCCTGGGGGGGACCATCCCAAGAGACCCAGTACTTC.

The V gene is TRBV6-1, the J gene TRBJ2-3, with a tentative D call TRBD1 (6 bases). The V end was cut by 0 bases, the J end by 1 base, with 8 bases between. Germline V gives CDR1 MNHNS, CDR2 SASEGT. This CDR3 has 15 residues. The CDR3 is CASSEARGRTDTQYF. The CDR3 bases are TGTGCCAGCAGTGAAGCCAGGGGACGCACAGATACGCAGTATTTT.

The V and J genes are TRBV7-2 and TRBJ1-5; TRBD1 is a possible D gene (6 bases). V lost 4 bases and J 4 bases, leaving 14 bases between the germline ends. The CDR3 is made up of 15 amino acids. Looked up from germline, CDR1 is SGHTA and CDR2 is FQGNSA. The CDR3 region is CASSSEGQSNQPQHF. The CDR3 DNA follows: TGTGCCAGCAGCTCGGAAGGACAGTCTAATCAGCCCCAGCATTTT.

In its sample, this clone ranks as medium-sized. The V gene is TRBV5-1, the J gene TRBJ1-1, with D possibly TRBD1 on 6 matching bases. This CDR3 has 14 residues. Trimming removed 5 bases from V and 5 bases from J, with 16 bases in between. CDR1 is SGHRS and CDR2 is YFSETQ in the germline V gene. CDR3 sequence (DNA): TGCGCCAGCAGAACCCAACAAGGGGGAACTGAAGCTTTCTTT. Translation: CASRTQQGGTEAFF.

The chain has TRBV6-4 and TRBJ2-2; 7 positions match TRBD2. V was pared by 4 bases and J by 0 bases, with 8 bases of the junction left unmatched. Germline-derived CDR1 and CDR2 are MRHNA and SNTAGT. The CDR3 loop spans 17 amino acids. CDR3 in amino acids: CASSALAGATNTGELFF. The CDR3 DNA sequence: TGTGCCAGCAGTGCCCTGGCGGGAGCGACGAACACCGGGGAGCTGTTTTTT.

For the CDR3, the DNA is TGTGCCATCAAGCCGGGGGGGATAGATGAGCAGTTCTTC. This translates into CAIKPGGIDEQFF. The chain is built from TRBV10-3 and TRBJ2-1; 8 bases agree with TRBD2. V lost 7 bases to trimming and J lost 8 bases; unmatched junction nucleotides: 7. This CDR3 spans 13 amino acids. Germline CDR1 and CDR2: ENHRY and SYGVKD.

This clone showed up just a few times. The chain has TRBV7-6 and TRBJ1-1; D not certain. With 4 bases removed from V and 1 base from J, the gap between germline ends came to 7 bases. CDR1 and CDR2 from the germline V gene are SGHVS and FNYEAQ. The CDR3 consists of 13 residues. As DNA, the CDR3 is TGTGCCAGCAGCTCGAACTCGAACACTGAAGCTTTCTTT. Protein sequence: CASSSNSNTEAFF.

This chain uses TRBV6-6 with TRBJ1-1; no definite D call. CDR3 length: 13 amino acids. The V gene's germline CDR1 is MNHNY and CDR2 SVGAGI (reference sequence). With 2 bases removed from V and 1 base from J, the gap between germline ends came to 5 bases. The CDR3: CASSYAENTEAFF. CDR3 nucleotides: TGTGCCAGCAGTTACGCGGAGAACACTGAAGCTTTCTTT.

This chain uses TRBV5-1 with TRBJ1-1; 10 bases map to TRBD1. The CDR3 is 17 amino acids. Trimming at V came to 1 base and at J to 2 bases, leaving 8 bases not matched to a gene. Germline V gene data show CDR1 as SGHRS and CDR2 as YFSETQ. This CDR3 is CASSLTIRQGANTEAFF. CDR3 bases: TGCGCCAGCAGCTTGACCATCCGACAGGGGGCAAACACTGAAGCTTTCTTT.

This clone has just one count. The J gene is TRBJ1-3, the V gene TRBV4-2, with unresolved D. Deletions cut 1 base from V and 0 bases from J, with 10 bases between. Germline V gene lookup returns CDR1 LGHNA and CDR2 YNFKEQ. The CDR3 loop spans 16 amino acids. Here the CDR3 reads CASSQGGNPSGNTIYF. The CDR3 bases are TGTGCCAGCAGCCAAGGCGGCAATCCCTCTGGAAACACCATATATTTT.

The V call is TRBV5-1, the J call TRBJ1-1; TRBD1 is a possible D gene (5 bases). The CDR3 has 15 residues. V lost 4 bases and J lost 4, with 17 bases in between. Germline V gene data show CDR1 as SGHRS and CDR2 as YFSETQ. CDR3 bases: TGCGCCAGCAGCCGGATAGATGGGGGGTCCACTGAAGCTTTCTTT. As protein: CASSRIDGGSTEAFF.

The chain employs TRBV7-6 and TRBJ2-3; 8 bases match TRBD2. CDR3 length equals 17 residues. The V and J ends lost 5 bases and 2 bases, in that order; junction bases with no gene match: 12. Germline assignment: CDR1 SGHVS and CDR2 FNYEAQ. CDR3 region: CASSQKSGTSATDTQYF. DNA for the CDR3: TGTGCCAGCAGCCAAAAGTCCGGGACTAGTGCCACAGATACGCAGTATTTT.

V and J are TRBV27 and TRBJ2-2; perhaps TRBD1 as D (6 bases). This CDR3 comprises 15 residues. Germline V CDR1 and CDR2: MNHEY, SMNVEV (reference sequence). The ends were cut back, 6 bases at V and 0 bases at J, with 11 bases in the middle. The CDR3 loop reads CASRMWTANTGELFF. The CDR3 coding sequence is TGTGCCAGCAGGATGTGGACAGCGAACACCGGGGAGCTGTTTTTT.

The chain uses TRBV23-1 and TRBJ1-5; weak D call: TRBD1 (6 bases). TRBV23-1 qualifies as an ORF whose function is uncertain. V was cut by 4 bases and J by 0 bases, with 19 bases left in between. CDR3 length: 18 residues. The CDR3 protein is CASSRRGLVDYSNQPQHF. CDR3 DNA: TGCGCCAGCAGTCGCAGGGGTTTGGTAGATTATAGCAATCAGCCCCAGCATTTT.

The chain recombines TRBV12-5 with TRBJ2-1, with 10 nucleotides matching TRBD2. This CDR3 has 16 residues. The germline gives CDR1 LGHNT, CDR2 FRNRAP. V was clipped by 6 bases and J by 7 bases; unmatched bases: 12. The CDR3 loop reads CASGSPSGSMGNEQFF. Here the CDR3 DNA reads TGTGCTAGTGGCTCGCCTAGCGGGAGTATGGGGAATGAGCAGTTCTTC.

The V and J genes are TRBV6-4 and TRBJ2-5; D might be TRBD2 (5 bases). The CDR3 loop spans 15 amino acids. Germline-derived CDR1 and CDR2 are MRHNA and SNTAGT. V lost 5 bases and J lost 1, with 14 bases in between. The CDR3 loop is CASSREPGSQETQYF. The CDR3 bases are TGTGCCAGCAGTCGGGAACCGGGGAGCCAAGAGACCCAGTACTTC.

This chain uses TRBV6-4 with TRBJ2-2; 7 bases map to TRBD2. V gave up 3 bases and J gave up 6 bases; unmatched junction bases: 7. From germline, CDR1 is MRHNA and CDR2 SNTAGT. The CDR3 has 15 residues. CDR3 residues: CASSDSAGSAGELFF. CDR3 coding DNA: TGTGCCAGCAGTGATTCAGCGGGAAGCGCCGGGGAGCTGTTTTTT.

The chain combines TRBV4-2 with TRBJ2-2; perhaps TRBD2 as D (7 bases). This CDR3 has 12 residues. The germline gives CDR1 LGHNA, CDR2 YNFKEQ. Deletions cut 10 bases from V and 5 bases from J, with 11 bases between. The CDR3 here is CAIRGGTGELFF. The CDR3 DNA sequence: TGTGCCATTAGGGGGGGAACCGGGGAGCTGTTTTTT.

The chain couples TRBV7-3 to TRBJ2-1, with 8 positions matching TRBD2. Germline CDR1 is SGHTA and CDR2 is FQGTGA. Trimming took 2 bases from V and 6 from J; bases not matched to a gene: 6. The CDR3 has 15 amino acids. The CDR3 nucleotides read TGTGCCAGCAGCTTACGGGGGGGCCGGGGCAATGAGCAGTTCTTC. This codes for CASSLRGGRGNEQFF.

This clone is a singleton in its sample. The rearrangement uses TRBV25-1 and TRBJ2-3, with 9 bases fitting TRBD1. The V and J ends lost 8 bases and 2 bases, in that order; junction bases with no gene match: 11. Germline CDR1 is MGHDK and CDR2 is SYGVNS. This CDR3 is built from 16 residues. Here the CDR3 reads CASRKSGTGNTDTQYF. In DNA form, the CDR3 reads TGTGCCAGCCGAAAATCCGGGACAGGGAACACAGATACGCAGTATTTT.

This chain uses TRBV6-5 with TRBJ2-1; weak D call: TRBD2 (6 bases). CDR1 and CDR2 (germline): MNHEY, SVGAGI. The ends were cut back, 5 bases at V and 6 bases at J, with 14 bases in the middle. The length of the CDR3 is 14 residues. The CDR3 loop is CASSGIMGGNEQFF. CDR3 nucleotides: TGTGCCAGCAGTGGTATTATGGGAGGCAATGAGCAGTTCTTC.